These 11 T cell receptor beta chains came from one sample sequenced in a study of T cell clones after liver transplantation. Clones were read by immunoSEQ multiplex PCR, and TCRdb kept only the in-frame ones, dropping some. This sample has roughly 5,100 clones, with around 32% found just once. Proliferating CFSE-low MLR cells were sequenced to define alloreactive TCRbeta sequences. These TCRs are of unknown antigen specificity. The sequenced material came from CD4+ T cells from cultured PBMCs. Source of these receptors: a human patient who received a liver transplant. These T cells may partly come from the graft donor.

This chain connects TRBV11-2 to TRBJ2-7; 7 bases map to TRBD1. With V trimmed by 3 bases and J by 0 bases, 5 bases remained unmatched. The CDR3 has 15 amino acids. Germline values: CDR1 SGHAT, CDR2 FQNNGV. CDR3: CASSFTTGSSYEQYF. The CDR3 DNA is TGTGCCAGCAGCTTTACGACAGGGAGCTCCTACGAGCAGTACTTC.

Relative to its sample, this clone is medium-sized. The chain employs TRBV18 and TRBJ2-5, with a weak D call TRBD1 (7 bases). The CDR3 has 15 residues. V lost 0 bases to trimming and J lost 6 bases, with 14 bases between them. Germline V CDR1 and CDR2: KGHSH, LQKENI. CDR3 loop: CASSPPGGGKKTQYF. The CDR3 bases are TGTGCCAGCTCACCACCAGGAGGGGGCAAAAAGACCCAGTACTTC.

This clone occurred once. The V and J genes are TRBV19 and TRBJ2-6, with no clear D. V lost 3 bases to trimming and J lost 3 bases, with 6 bases between them. Germline V gene data show CDR1 as LNHDA and CDR2 as SQIVND (reference sequence). The CDR3 covers 14 residues. The CDR3 reads CASSISFGANVLTF. The CDR3 nucleotides are TGTGCCAGTAGTATTTCCTTTGGGGCCAACGTCCTGACTTTC.

This chain uses TRBV27 with TRBJ1-2; possibly TRBD1 for D (6 bases). The CDR3 is 17 amino acids. Germline lookup yields CDR1 MNHEY and CDR2 SMNVEV (reference sequence). Trimming pared 2 bases from V and 4 bases from J, leaving 20 bases between. CDR3 protein: CASSLKGGRGRVYGYTF. The CDR3 DNA reads TGTGCCAGCAGTTTAAAGGGGGGCAGGGGTCGTGTCTATGGCTACACCTTC.

The V gene is TRBV6-1, the J gene TRBJ2-7; D call uncertain. This CDR3 is built from 13 residues. Trimming stripped 8 bases from V and 0 bases from J, with 11 bases between. Germline V gene sequence: CDR1 MNHNS, CDR2 SASEGT. The CDR3 DNA sequence: TGTGCCAGCGCTACTGTAGCCTCCTACGAGCAGTACTTC. Translated, it gives CASATVASYEQYF.

This clone was seen only a few times. The rearrangement joins TRBV11-3 to TRBJ1-1, with 7 bases lining up with TRBD1. CDR1 is SGHNT and CDR2 is YENEEA in the germline V gene. V lost 3 bases to trimming and J lost 1 base; unmatched junction nucleotides: 2. This CDR3 has 14 amino acids. In DNA form, the CDR3 reads TGTGCCAGCAGCTTTAAGGGGGCGAACACTGAAGCTTTCTTT. Amino acid sequence: CASSFKGANTEAFF. Full variable domain (missing parts from reference TRBV11-3 and TRBJ1-1): EAGVVQSPRYKIIEKKQPVAFWCNPISGHNTLYWYLQNLGQGPELLIRYENEEAVDDSQLPKDRFSAERLKGVDSTLKIQPAELGDSAVYLCASSFKGANTEAFFGQGTRLTVV.

The rearrangement uses TRBV28 and TRBJ2-2, with D maybe TRBD2 (6 bases). V gave up 2 bases and J gave up 4 bases, with 14 bases separating them. The CDR3 has 16 residues. Germline V gene lookup returns CDR1 MDHEN and CDR2 SYDVKM. CDR3 nucleotide sequence: TGTGCCAGCAGTTTAGCCCCACTCGGGGGCACCGGGGAGCTGTTTTTT. This gives the protein CASSLAPLGGTGELFF.

Only one count was recorded for this clone. The rearrangement uses TRBV28 and TRBJ1-1, with TRBD1 matching 8 bases. Trimming removed 5 bases from V and 4 bases from J; junction bases left unmatched: 9. The CDR3 totals 15 residues. In germline, CDR1 is MDHEN, CDR2 SYDVKM. The DNA of the CDR3 is TGTGCCAGCAGTCCTAGACAGGGGTGGTCCACTGAAGCTTTCTTT. The encoded protein is CASSPRQGWSTEAFF. Full variable domain (outside the CDR3, taken from reference TRBV28 and TRBJ1-1): DVKVTQSSRYLVKRTGEKVFLECVQDMDHENMFWYRQDPGLGLRLIYFSYDVKMKEKGDIPEGYSVSREKKERFSLILESASTNQTSMYLCASSPRQGWSTEAFFGQGTRLTVV.

This clone appeared a few times. The chain couples TRBV10-2 to TRBJ2-1; TRBD2 aligns across 13 bases. J was trimmed by 15 bases and V by 7 bases; bases with no gene match: 9. This CDR3 has 13 amino acids. The germline CDR1 and CDR2 sequences are WSHSY and SAAADI. Here the CDR3 DNA reads TGCGCCAGCACCGCACTAGCGGGAGGGCCTCGGTTCTTC. It encodes CASTALAGGPRFF.

CDR3 region: CASSFDQVYNEQFF. The CDR3 DNA follows: TGTGCCAGCAGCTTCGATCAAGTCTACAATGAGCAGTTCTTC. This rearrangement joins TRBV5-6 to TRBJ2-1; no clear D gene. The germline CDR1 and CDR2 sequences are SGHDT and YYEEEE. The V end lost 2 bases, the J end lost 3 bases, and 9 bases lay between the germline ends. The CDR3 has 14 residues.

The rearrangement links TRBV2 to TRBJ1-6; D is perhaps TRBD1 (6 bases). Between the trimmed V and J ends, which lost 7 bases and 5 bases, there was a span of 12 bases. The CDR3 loop spans 14 amino acids. The germline V gene has CDR1 SNHLY and CDR2 FYNNEI. The CDR3 is CASNFRGDNSPLHF. The CDR3 DNA follows: TGTGCCAGCAATTTCAGGGGCGATAATTCACCCCTCCACTTT.